The 24 T cell receptor beta chains reported below all come from one sample, sequenced in a study of T cells in localized non-small cell lung cancer. Clones were read by immunoSEQ multiplex PCR, and TCRdb kept only the in-frame ones, dropping some. The profile shows some 31,000 clones, around 80% of them singletons. Sequences were derived from peripheral blood, sampled before any cancer treatment. These TCRs come from a male donor older than 55 with stage II squamous cell lung carcinoma.

V and J are TRBV18 and TRBJ2-2; maybe TRBD2 (6 bases). This CDR3 contains 14 residues. With 2 bases removed from V and 6 bases from J, the gap between germline ends came to 10 bases. Germline CDR1 KGHSH, CDR2 LQKENI. The CDR3 bases are TGTGCCAGCTCACCAGGGACTCAGGCCGGGGAGCTGTTTTTT. Its protein product is CASSPGTQAGELFF.

J is TRBJ1-3 and V is TRBV5-6; maybe TRBD1 (5 bases). Germline CDR1 reads SGHDT; CDR2 reads YYEEEE. The V end lost 6 bases, the J end lost 2 bases, and 12 bases lay between the germline ends. The CDR3 runs 14 residues. CDR3 sequence reads: CASTSAGTGNTIYF. The CDR3 DNA reads TGTGCCAGCACCTCGGCAGGGACTGGAAACACCATATATTTT.

The genes are TRBV7-6 and TRBJ1-2; D is possibly TRBD1 (6 bases). This CDR3 comprises 13 residues. Germline V lookup: CDR1 SGHVS, CDR2 FNYEAQ. V lost 5 bases and J lost 2, with 9 bases in between. CDR3 in amino acids: CASSPTGNYGYTF. For the CDR3, the DNA is TGTGCCAGCAGCCCGACAGGAAACTATGGCTACACCTTC.

The sample holds a few counts of this clone. The chain joins TRBV27 to TRBJ2-6; D is unclear. The V end lost 2 bases, the J end lost 0 bases, and 17 bases lay between the germline ends. CDR3 length equals 19 residues. Germline values: CDR1 MNHEY, CDR2 SMNVEV (reference sequence). The CDR3 DNA is TGTGCCAGCAGTTTAACGACCCCCAGGTACCACTCTGGGGCCAACGTCCTGACTTTC. It codes for CASSLTTPRYHSGANVLTF.

V gene TRBV7-9 combines with J gene TRBJ1-2, with D perhaps matching TRBD1 (5 bases). Germline CDR1 and CDR2: SEHNR and FQNEAQ (reference sequence). The V and J ends lost 1 base and 4 bases respectively, with 7 bases between them. CDR3 length: 13 amino acids. The CDR3 reads CASSLGQSYGYTF. The CDR3 DNA reads TGTGCCAGCAGCTTAGGACAGTCCTATGGCTACACCTTC. Supplemented by reference TRBV7-9 and TRBJ1-2, the full variable domain reads DTGVSQNPRHKITKRGQNVTFRCDPISEHNRLYWYRQTLGQGPEFLTYFQNEAQLEKSRLLSDRFSAERPKGSFSTLEIQRTEQGDSAMYLCASSLGQSYGYTFGSGTRLTVV.

The CDR3 DNA sequence: TGTGCCAGCAGTCTCCTTGGGACTAGCGGGAGCTACGAGCAGTACTTC. Translation gives CASSLLGTSGSYEQYF. The chain uses TRBV27 and TRBJ2-7; 14 bases map to TRBD2. Trimming removed 5 bases from V and 3 bases from J; junction bases left unmatched: 6. This CDR3 comprises 16 residues. Looked up from germline, CDR1 is MNHEY and CDR2 is SMNVEV (reference sequence).

The chain has TRBV5-4 and TRBJ2-5; D remains unclear. This CDR3 is 15 amino acids long. V lost 6 bases to trimming and J lost 1 base, with 16 bases between them. CDR1 and CDR2 from the germline V gene are SGHNT and YYREEE (reference sequence). The CDR3 is CASTTEVGVQETQYF. As DNA, the CDR3 is TGTGCCAGCACCACAGAGGTGGGCGTCCAAGAGACCCAGTACTTC.

V and J are TRBV19 and TRBJ1-1; D may be TRBD1 (5 bases). Trimming stripped 4 bases from V and 3 bases from J, with 21 bases between. Germline loops: CDR1 LNHDA, CDR2 SQIVND (reference sequence). CDR3 length: 17 residues. The CDR3 nucleotides are TGTGCCAGTAGTAGGATCCGGGACGGGAAAGGGGACACTGAAGCTTTCTTT. Protein: CASSRIRDGKGDTEAFF.

The chain employs TRBV6-6 and TRBJ2-2; a weak D match, TRBD2 (6 bases). Germline V gene sequence: CDR1 MNHNY, CDR2 SVGAGI (reference sequence). Trimming cost V 5 bases and J 2 bases, with 6 bases left between them. The CDR3 covers 13 residues. CDR3 sequence (DNA): TGTGCCAGCAGTGGACTAAACACCGGGGAGCTGTTTTTT. Translated: CASSGLNTGELFF.

The DNA for the CDR3 is TGTGCCAGCTCCGCGGAAGAAGCCTATGGCTACACCTTC. It is translated as CASSAEEAYGYTF. The rearrangement links TRBV18 to TRBJ1-2; D ambiguous. The CDR3 spans 13 residues. The ends were cut back, 6 bases at V and 4 bases at J, with 12 bases in the middle. Germline CDR1 is KGHSH and CDR2 is LQKENI. The full variable domain, with the rest looked up from reference TRBV18 and TRBJ1-2, is NAGVMQNPRHLVRRRGQEARLRCSPMKGHSHVYWYRQLPEEGLKFMVYLQKENIIDESGMPKERFSAEFPKEGPSILRIQQVVRGDSAAYFCASSAEEAYGYTFGSGTRLTVV.

The V call is TRBV11-2, the J call TRBJ2-2, with a possible D match to TRBD2 (6 bases). Germline V lookup: CDR1 SGHAT, CDR2 FQNNGV. The V gene lost 5 bases and the J gene lost 4 bases, with 11 bases spanning the gap. This CDR3 spans 14 amino acids. The CDR3 reads CASSRAGRTGELFF. CDR3 DNA sequence: TGTGCCAGCAGCCGGGCGGGACGCACCGGGGAGCTGTTTTTT.

Here the CDR3 reads CASSLTSGRSNEQFF. The CDR3 DNA reads TGTGCCAGCAGCCTCACTAGCGGGAGGTCCAATGAGCAGTTCTTC. This chain links TRBV7-9 with TRBJ2-1; TRBD2 matches at 12 bases. Trimming took 5 bases from V and 6 from J; bases not matched to a gene: 5. The CDR3 has 15 amino acids. In germline, CDR1 is SEHNR, CDR2 FQNEAQ (reference sequence).

The V and J genes are TRBV6-5 and TRBJ1-5; no reliable D call. CDR3 size: 13 residues. Germline V lookup: CDR1 MNHEY, CDR2 SVGAGI. V lost 5 bases, J lost 7 bases, and 12 bases lay in between. The CDR3 bases are TGTGCCAGCAGTGAAGACGGACTCCAGCCCCAGCATTTT. Amino acid sequence: CASSEDGLQPQHF.

Of note for this clone: Other DNA sequences of this sample code for an identical CDR3. This chain connects TRBV18 to TRBJ2-7; 10 nucleotides match TRBD1. V dropped 0 bases and J dropped 2; count of bases not matched to a gene: 1. CDR1 and CDR2 from the germline V gene are KGHSH and LQKENI. This CDR3 spans 15 amino acids. The CDR3 DNA reads TGTGCCAGCTCACCACCTGGACAGGGGGCCTACGAGCAGTACTTC. Translated, it gives CASSPPGQGAYEQYF.

The V gene is TRBV4-1, the J gene TRBJ2-2; 9 bases are a match to TRBD2. The V gene end was trimmed by 1 base and the J gene end by 5 bases; junction bases not matched to a gene: 2. The CDR3 spans 15 residues. CDR1 and CDR2 from the germline V gene are MGHRA and YSYEKL. In DNA, the CDR3 is TGCGCCAGCAGCCAAGTTCTAGCGGGGACCGGGGAGCTGTTTTTT. Amino acids: CASSQVLAGTGELFF.

This chain connects TRBV2 to TRBJ1-2; 7 bases match TRBD1. The V gene's germline CDR1 is SNHLY and CDR2 FYNNEI. CDR3 size: 14 residues. After removal of 6 bases from V and 6 bases from J, the junction contained 10 bases not matched to a gene. This chain's CDR3 is CASRAGGSGNGYTF. CDR3 in DNA: TGTGCCAGCAGAGCAGGGGGGAGCGGGAATGGCTACACCTTC.

The chain employs TRBV7-7 and TRBJ2-1; D gene uncertain. V lost 4 bases, J lost 10 bases, and 14 bases lay in between. There are 13 residues in the CDR3. The germline CDR1 and CDR2 sequences are SSHAT and FNYEAQ (reference sequence). The DNA of the CDR3 is TGTGCCAGCAGCTCCCTCCATCGGACGGAGCAGTTCTTC. It is translated as CASSSLHRTEQFF.

The table lists this clone with a few counts. The chain links TRBV7-9 to TRBJ2-1; 11 bases agree with TRBD2. CDR3 length: 16 amino acids. From germline, CDR1 is SEHNR and CDR2 FQNEAQ (reference sequence). V was pared by 0 bases and J by 7 bases, with 5 bases of the junction left unmatched. CDR3 protein: CASSLARTSGSNEQFF. The CDR3 nucleotides are TGTGCCAGCAGCTTAGCGCGAACTAGCGGGAGTAATGAGCAGTTCTTC.

The V gene is TRBV6-5, the J gene TRBJ1-1; 10 bases are shared with TRBD1. The CDR3 has 14 residues. CDR1 is MNHEY and CDR2 is SVGAGI in the germline V gene. Losses at the gene ends were 0 bases for V and 7 bases for J; bases not matched to a gene: 2. The CDR3 bases are TGTGCCAGCAGTTACTCGGGGACAGGGGATGAAGCTTTCTTT. It encodes CASSYSGTGDEAFF.

The chain combines TRBV2 with TRBJ2-3, with D possibly being TRBD2 (5 bases). V was pared by 7 bases and J by 0 bases, with 14 bases between. The V gene's germline CDR1 is SNHLY and CDR2 FYNNEI. The CDR3 is 15 residues long. The CDR3 DNA follows: TGTGCCAGCACCCCCCACAGCGGTAGCACAGATACGCAGTATTTT. It translates to CASTPHSGSTDTQYF.

CDR3: CASSLREGAAYEQYF. The CDR3 DNA reads as TGCGCCAGCAGCTTGCGAGAGGGGGCCGCCTACGAGCAGTACTTC. The chain has TRBV5-1 and TRBJ2-7, with 7 bases fitting TRBD1. J lost 2 bases, V lost 1 base, and 6 bases had no gene match. CDR1 is SGHRS and CDR2 is YFSETQ in the germline V gene. This CDR3 has 15 amino acids.

The chain uses TRBV19 and TRBJ2-2; D not certain. The CDR3 length is 17 residues. Germline CDR1 is LNHDA and CDR2 is SQIVND (reference sequence). Trimming took off 7 bases at V and 0 bases at J, with 18 bases between the two ends. Here the CDR3 DNA reads TGTGCCAGTAACCCGGACGAGCCACTAACGAACACCGGGGAGCTGTTTTTT. Protein sequence: CASNPDEPLTNTGELFF.

This sequence joins TRBV7-9 and TRBJ1-2, with D possibly being TRBD1 (5 bases). Germline-derived CDR1 and CDR2 are SEHNR and FQNEAQ (reference sequence). Trimming cost V 3 bases and J 2 bases, with 13 bases left between them. This CDR3 spans 15 amino acids. DNA for the CDR3: TGTGCCAGCAGCTTGGGGGAGCCTACCAACTATGGCTACACCTTC. Its protein product is CASSLGEPTNYGYTF.

This chain connects TRBV15 to TRBJ2-1; no reliable D call. The CDR3 has 16 amino acids. Germline V gene sequence: CDR1 LNHNV, CDR2 YYDKDF (reference sequence). The V end was cut by 8 bases, the J end by 2 bases, with 19 bases between. CDR3 DNA: TGTGCCACCGCTCTGGATACCGCGGAAGCCTACAATGAGCAGTTCTTC. Amino acid sequence: CATALDTAEAYNEQFF.